This record covers a single T cell receptor (beta chain). Its target is not known. Here immunoSEQ multiplex PCR was the method, and the copy in TCRdb shows in-frame clones only, minus some. The table includes fewer than 130,000 clones, about nine tenths detected once. These data come from a study of T cell responses to AZD1222 COVID-19 vaccine. The overall study: Samples with a second dose at about 4 or about 12 weeks were pooled together.

The CDR3 length is 18 residues. Germline V gene lookup returns CDR1 MGHRA and CDR2 YSYEKL. Losses at the gene ends were 1 base for V and 5 bases for J; bases not matched to a gene: 14. Whole-study results and caveats: Repertoire samples came only from after the peak T cell response. Spike was spanned by vaccine-associated CD4 TCRs, which were dominant at 160-218 and 743-854. Clonal diversity may have been underestimated, and the donors were mostly white British, with more females than males.

The material was peripheral blood, obtained on day 0 of AZD1222 vaccination. This TCR came from an adult in good health. V gene TRBV4-1 combines with J gene TRBJ2-1; the match to TRBD2 covers 7 bases. The DNA of the CDR3 is TGCGCCAGCAGCCAAGTGGCCGCGCGGGGGATGAAAAACAATGAGCAGTTCTTC. Translating it yields CASSQVAARGMKNNEQFF.